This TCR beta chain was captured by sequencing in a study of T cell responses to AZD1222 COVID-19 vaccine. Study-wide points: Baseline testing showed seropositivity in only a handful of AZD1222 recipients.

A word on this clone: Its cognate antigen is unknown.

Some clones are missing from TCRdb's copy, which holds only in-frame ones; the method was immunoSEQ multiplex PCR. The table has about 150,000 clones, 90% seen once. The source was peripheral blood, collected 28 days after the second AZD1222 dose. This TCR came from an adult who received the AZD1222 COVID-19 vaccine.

The CDR3 sequence is CASSQEGGARTFF. The CDR3 nucleotides are TGTGCCAGCAGCCAAGAGGGGGGCGCCCGAACTTTCTTT. This chain uses TRBV3-1 (or the pseudogene TRBV3-2) with TRBJ1-1, with D perhaps matching TRBD1 (6 bases). This CDR3 is 13 amino acids long. V gave up 0 bases and J gave up 12 bases, with 14 bases separating them. Germline lookup yields CDR1 LGHDT and CDR2 YNNKEL (reference sequence).